The T cell receptor beta chain under discussion was sequenced for a study of regulatory T cells in long-lasting Graves disease. CDR3 length equals 15 residues. The trim removed 5 bases at V and 2 bases at J, leaving 8 bases unmatched. The germline V gene encodes CDR1 DFQATT and CDR2 SNEGSKA (reference sequence). Time point specified: newly diagnosed GD, antithyroid drugs for less than 3 months. The TCR library was prepared using RNA isolated from PBMCs. Both iRepertoire HTBI primers and Arm-PCR of CDR3 regions were used to build the TCR beta libraries. TCRdb redid the calling of the multiplex PCR reads with MiXCR, one entry per CDR3 protein. The sample consists of 350,000 to 500,000 distinct CDR3 sequences, 15% to 20% of them appearing once. This clonotype was found many times. This sample was shared with a second study, whose subject was T cells in Graves' hyperthyroidism and ophthalmopathy.

This TCR was sampled from a woman between 18 and 30 years old with Graves disease. The sequencing here drew on peripheral blood mononuclear cells (PBMCs), taken at new diagnosis, from a patient treated with antithyroid drugs. The V gene is TRBV20-1, the J gene TRBJ1-2; 10 nucleotides agree with TRBD1. As DNA, the CDR3 is TGCAGTGCTCGTCGACCGGGACAGGGGAACTATGGCTACACCTTC. It translates to CSARRPGQGNYGYTF.